Each of the 22 T cell receptor beta chains below was sequenced from the same sample in a study of identical twins. TCRdb ran MiXCR on the 5' RACE reads and lists one entry per CDR3 protein. Of 1.5 million to 2 million distinct CDR3 sequences detected, around 29% appear once; the ten largest clones hold about 0.25%. Input material: cord blood. The receptors derive from a newborn girl in good health.

This clonotype occurred a few times. The chain is built from TRBV4-1 and TRBJ2-4; TRBD1 or TRBD2 may be the D gene (6 bases each). V was pared by 2 bases and J by 4 bases, with 15 bases between. The germline CDR1 and CDR2 sequences are MGHRA and YSYEKL. This CDR3 region has 16 residues. The DNA for the CDR3 is TGCGCCAGCAGCCAACTCCTGGGGGGCCCTAAAAACATTCAGTACTTC. The encoded protein is CASSQLLGGPKNIQYF.

This clonotype was detected a few times. This chain links TRBV7-2 with TRBJ2-1, with 10 positions matching TRBD2. The CDR3 contains 15 residues. J was trimmed by 2 bases and V by 5 bases; bases with no gene match: 3. Germline CDR1 and CDR2: SGHTA and FQGNSA. CDR3 nucleotides: TGTGCCAGCAGCGAACTAGCGGGACCCTACAATGAGCAGTTCTTC. As protein: CASSELAGPYNEQFF.

The chain has TRBV6-1 and TRBJ2-4; possibly TRBD1 for D (7 bases). Gene TRBJ2-5 matches the end of the DNA better, so the J call may be wrong. Germline V gives CDR1 MNHNS, CDR2 SASEGT. This CDR3 comprises 14 residues. The CDR3 sequence is CASSARGAQETQYF. CDR3 sequence (DNA): TGTGCCAGCAGTGCCAGGGGGGCCCAAGAGACCCAGTACTTC.

J is TRBJ2-7 and V is TRBV19, with TRBD1 matching over 7 bases. The germline gives CDR1 LNHDA, CDR2 SQIVND (reference sequence). The CDR3 is 16 amino acids. The J segment lost 0 bases and the V segment lost 0 bases, leaving 5 bases of the junction unmatched. This CDR3 is CASSIDGTALSYEQYF. The CDR3 DNA follows: TGTGCCAGTAGTATAGACGGGACAGCCCTCTCCTACGAGCAGTACTTC.

The CDR3: CSASPGTGNEAFF. For the CDR3, the DNA is TGCAGTGCTTCCCCCGGGACAGGAAATGAAGCTTTCTTT. The genes are TRBV20-1 and TRBJ1-1; 8 positions match TRBD1. This CDR3 spans 13 amino acids. The trim removed 5 bases at V and 7 bases at J, leaving 9 bases unmatched. The germline gives CDR1 DFQATT, CDR2 SNEGSKA (reference sequence).

In its sample, this clonotype was seen many times. V gene TRBV10-3 combines with J gene TRBJ2-1, with a possible D match to TRBD1 (6 bases). Germline values: CDR1 ENHRY, CDR2 SYGVKD. The V gene lost 2 bases and the J gene lost 2 bases, with 10 bases spanning the gap. The length of the CDR3 is 15 residues. The CDR3 region has the DNA TGTGCCATCAGTGAGCCTCGGACAGCCTACAATGAGCAGTTCTTC. The encoded protein is CAISEPRTAYNEQFF.

The rearrangement uses TRBV20-1 and TRBJ1-5, with TRBD1 matching over 8 bases. This CDR3 has 15 residues. Per germline, CDR1 DFQATT and CDR2 SNEGSKA (reference sequence). V dropped 0 bases and J dropped 2; count of bases not matched to a gene: 3. The CDR3 DNA reads as TGCAGTGCTAGAGATCAGGGGGCGGGCAATCAGCCCCAGCATTTT. Its translation is CSARDQGAGNQPQHF.

This clonotype was recorded at least ten times. This chain joins TRBV28 and TRBJ2-3; TRBD2 aligns across 11 bases. Per germline, CDR1 MDHEN and CDR2 SYDVKM. The J segment lost 4 bases and the V segment lost 5 bases, leaving 5 bases of the junction unmatched. This CDR3 region has 15 residues. In DNA, the CDR3 is TGTGCCAGCAGTCGGCTAGCGGGGGGCTCAGATACGCAGTATTTT. Its translation: CASSRLAGGSDTQYF.

The chain employs TRBV20-1 and TRBJ2-1, with D hard to call. The CDR3 extends over 19 amino acids. CDR1 is DFQATT, CDR2 SNEGSKA, per germline (reference sequence). V lost 0 bases, J lost 3 bases, and 24 bases lay in between. The CDR3 region has the DNA TGCAGTGCTAGAGATCACCCATCCCCCACCAGACCCATCTACAATGAGCAGTTCTTC. Encoded protein: CSARDHPSPTRPIYNEQFF.

As to this clonotype: One end of the junction does not line up with germline, which may come from a read error. This chain joins TRBV3-1 and TRBJ2-5, with a weak D call TRBD2 (5 bases). The J call is uncertain, as TRBJ2-7 better fits the DNA end. Germline V gene lookup returns CDR1 LGHDT and CDR2 YNNKEL (reference sequence). The CDR3 runs to 13 residues. The CDR3 here is CASSPRGPLEQYF. The CDR3 DNA reads TGTGCCAGTAGCCCCAGAGGGCCTCTCGAGCAGTACTTC.

The rearrangement uses TRBV4-2 and TRBJ2-7; tentatively, D is TRBD1 or TRBD2 (5 bases each). The V gene's germline CDR1 is LGHNA and CDR2 YNFKEQ. The CDR3 is made up of 16 amino acids. The V end was cut by 0 bases, the J end by 0 bases, with 12 bases between. The CDR3 here is CASSQDSTGPSYEQYF. The DNA of the CDR3 is TGTGCCAGCAGCCAAGATAGTACGGGGCCCTCCTACGAGCAGTACTTC.

The chain links TRBV6-5 to TRBJ1-6; D is unresolved. CDR3 size: 16 residues. In germline, CDR1 is MNHEY, CDR2 SVGAGI. Deletions cut 0 bases from V and 3 bases from J, with 9 bases between. Written as DNA, the CDR3 is TGTGCCAGCAGTTACTCCCGGGGAGGCTATAATTCACCCCTCCACTTT. As protein: CASSYSRGGYNSPLHF.

The CDR3 is CATSDFSGRYNEQFF. CDR3 coding DNA: TGTGCCACCAGTGATTTTAGCGGGAGGTACAATGAGCAGTTCTTC. V is TRBV24-1 and J is TRBJ2-1; TRBD2 matches 10 bases. Germline CDR1 is KGHDR and CDR2 is SFDVKD. CDR3 length: 15 amino acids. Unmatched junction bases numbered 0, after V lost 1 base and J lost 4 bases.

This clonotype was seen a handful of times. The chain is built from TRBV6-6 and TRBJ2-1; 8 bases fit TRBD1. The CDR3 is 15 amino acids. The germline CDR1 and CDR2 sequences are MNHNY and SVGAGI (reference sequence). Trimming at V came to 6 bases and at J to 3 bases, leaving 7 bases not matched to a gene. The CDR3: CASSVRDRIYNEQFF. The CDR3 DNA is TGTGCCAGCAGCGTCCGGGACAGGATCTACAATGAGCAGTTCTTC.

This clonotype was seen only a few times. V gene TRBV28 combines with J gene TRBJ1-2; 9 bases fit TRBD1. This CDR3 contains 15 residues. CDR1 and CDR2 (germline): MDHEN, SYDVKM. V lost 3 bases, J lost 8 bases, and 10 bases stayed unmatched. Here the CDR3 reads CASSLWDREGGGYTF. The CDR3 bases are TGTGCCAGCAGTTTGTGGGACAGGGAAGGAGGGGGCTACACCTTC.

The gene calls are TRBV4-2 and TRBJ2-1; no clear D. The CDR3 runs to 16 residues. Trimming shortened V by 7 bases and J by 5 bases, and 21 bases separated the two germline ends. Germline V gene data show CDR1 as LGHNA and CDR2 as YNFKEQ. Here the CDR3 DNA reads TGTGCCAGCAACCGAGAAATAGCTCAGAGTAACAATGAGCAGTTCTTC. This codes for CASNREIAQSNNEQFF.

Many counts were recorded for this clonotype. This chain uses TRBV2 with TRBJ2-7; no firm D call. CDR1 and CDR2 (germline): SNHLY, FYNNEI. V lost 6 bases, J lost 1 base, and 4 bases lay in between. The CDR3 has 11 amino acids. The CDR3 loop reads CASRRSYEQYF. The DNA of the CDR3 is TGTGCCAGCAGGCGGTCCTACGAGCAGTACTTC.

This clonotype showed up just a few times. The chain carries TRBV20-1 and TRBJ2-7; 9 positions match TRBD1. This CDR3 is built from 15 residues. V shed 0 bases and J 0 bases; nucleotides not matched to a gene: 3. Germline values: CDR1 DFQATT, CDR2 SNEGSKA (reference sequence). For the CDR3, the DNA is TGCAGTGCTAGAGAACGGGGACAGGGCTCCTACGAGCAGTACTTC. It specifies CSARERGQGSYEQYF.

Concerning this clonotype itself: This may stem from a read error, because a much larger clone lies one nucleotide away. The chain links TRBV29-1 to TRBJ2-5; no clear D. V gave up 1 base and J gave up 11 bases, with 20 bases separating them. CDR3 size: 14 residues. Per the germline V gene, CDR1 is SQVTM and CDR2 is ANQGSEA. The CDR3 sequence: CSVEGPLTYNEQYF. Written as DNA, the CDR3 is TGCAGCGTTGAAGGACCCTTAACCTACAATGAGCAGTACTTC.

J is TRBJ1-1 and V is TRBV12-3 or TRBV12-4; D might be TRBD1 (6 bases). The CDR3 is made up of 17 amino acids. The germline V and J ends were trimmed by 2 bases and 0 bases, with 16 bases remaining between them. The CDR3 region has the DNA TGTGCCAGCAGTTTACTGGCAGGGGAGGGGATGAACACTGAAGCTTTCTTT. It codes for CASSLLAGEGMNTEAFF.

This clonotype has more than one count but fewer than ten. The chain uses TRBV3-1 and TRBJ2-5; D unresolved. Germline assignment: CDR1 LGHDT and CDR2 YNNKEL (reference sequence). The CDR3 runs 14 residues. Trimming cost V 1 base and J 0 bases, with 6 bases left between them. CDR3 region: CASSQGHHQETQYF. The CDR3, as DNA: TGTGCCAGCAGCCAAGGACACCACCAAGAGACCCAGTACTTC.

This clonotype came up once. The chain recombines TRBV12-3 or TRBV12-4 with TRBJ1-6; 8 nucleotides align to TRBD1. This CDR3 has 14 residues. J was trimmed by 10 bases and V by 3 bases; bases with no gene match: 5. The DNA of the CDR3 is TGTGCCAGCAGTTTCAGGGGGCCGGGGTCACCCCTCCACTTT. It yields the protein CASSFRGPGSPLHF.